One sample yielded the 10 T cell receptor beta chains listed below, sequenced in a study of blood T cell repertoires in COVID-19. Sequenced by immunoSEQ multiplex PCR; TCRdb stores in-frame clones only, minus some. The sample holds roughly 120,000 clones, roughly 90% seen once. Material: peripheral blood. These receptors came from a man aged 55 to 69 with COVID-19, enrolled during active disease.

Worth noting for this clone: This may be a read error, as it is one base from a much larger clone. This sample also contains other DNA sequences that code for the same CDR3. This rearrangement joins TRBV12-3 or TRBV12-4 to TRBJ2-7; D possibly corresponds to TRBD1 (5 bases). Deletions cut 2 bases from V and 3 bases from J, with 5 bases between. This CDR3 contains 12 residues. The CDR3 sequence: CASSLQGYEQYF. Written as DNA, the CDR3 is TGTGCCAGCAGTTTACAGGGCTACGAGCAGTACTTC.

The chain joins TRBV24-1 to TRBJ2-2; TRBD2 aligns across 11 bases. Germline values: CDR1 KGHDR, CDR2 SFDVKD. Trimming cost V 5 bases and J 1 base; bases outside gene matches: 11. This CDR3 has 19 amino acids. CDR3 nucleotide sequence: TGTGCCACCAGTGCCTCACCGGGACTAGCGGAGAAGAACACCGGGGAGCTGTTTTTT. This sequence encodes CATSASPGLAEKNTGELFF.

V is TRBV19 and J is TRBJ1-6; D is perhaps TRBD1 (5 bases). CDR1 and CDR2 (germline): LNHDA, SQIVND (reference sequence). V dropped 1 base and J dropped 11 bases, with 9 bases sitting between them. The CDR3 sequence is 13 residues long. The CDR3 DNA follows: TGTGCCAGTAGTATAGTGGCAGGGACACCCCTCCACTTT. Translated, it gives CASSIVAGTPLHF.

This clone was counted a single time. The chain combines TRBV7-9 with TRBJ2-7; D is possibly TRBD2 (5 bases). This CDR3 contains 15 residues. Germline V gives CDR1 SEHNR, CDR2 FQNEAQ (reference sequence). The V gene lost 2 bases and the J gene lost 2 bases, with 13 bases spanning the gap. The DNA of the CDR3 is TGTGCCAGCAGCTTAAGCGGCGGGCAGACCTACGAGCAGTACTTC. Protein product: CASSLSGGQTYEQYF. Using reference TRBV7-9 and TRBJ2-7 for the parts outside the CDR3, the full variable domain is DTGVSQNPRHKITKRGQNVTFRCDPISEHNRLYWYRQTLGQGPEFLTYFQNEAQLEKSRLLSDRFSAERPKGSFSTLEIQRTEQGDSAMYLCASSLSGGQTYEQYFGPGTRLTVT.

The rearrangement uses TRBV12-5 and TRBJ1-6; D may be TRBD1 (6 bases). The CDR3 totals 14 residues. CDR1 and CDR2 (germline): LGHNT, FRNRAP. V dropped 6 bases and J dropped 4 bases, with 10 bases sitting between them. The CDR3 bases are TGTGCTAGTGGGGGAGACAGGTATAATTCACCCCTCCACTTT. This codes for CASGGDRYNSPLHF.

This chain links TRBV30 with TRBJ2-3, with a tentative D call TRBD2 (5 bases). Germline-derived CDR1 and CDR2 are GTSNPN and SVGIG (reference sequence). This CDR3 contains 14 residues. Deletions cut 1 base from V and 2 bases from J, with 10 bases between. The CDR3 DNA reads as TGTGCCTGGAGTGCCTCGGGGATCACAGATACGCAGTATTTT. Translating it yields CAWSASGITDTQYF.

The chain employs TRBV6-5 and TRBJ2-1, with TRBD2 identical over 14 bases. Trimming took 5 bases from V and 6 from J; bases not matched to a gene: 3. Germline CDR1 reads MNHEY; CDR2 reads SVGAGI. This CDR3 is built from 15 residues. CDR3 bases: TGTGCCAGCAGTCCAGGGACTAGCGGGGGCAATGAGCAGTTCTTC. Translation gives CASSPGTSGGNEQFF.

The chain joins TRBV7-9 to TRBJ1-1; D not certain. V was clipped by 5 bases and J by 5 bases, with 12 bases between them. Germline loops: CDR1 SEHNR, CDR2 FQNEAQ (reference sequence). The CDR3 covers 13 residues. Here the CDR3 reads CASSVTSGTEAFF. The CDR3 coding sequence is TGTGCCAGCAGCGTAACTTCGGGAACTGAAGCTTTCTTT.

The chain recombines TRBV5-1 with TRBJ2-1; weak D call: TRBD2 (5 bases). Germline values: CDR1 SGHRS, CDR2 YFSETQ. This CDR3 spans 13 amino acids. The V gene lost 4 bases and the J gene lost 11 bases, with 16 bases spanning the gap. CDR3: CASSLVQDLKQFF. The CDR3 DNA sequence: TGCGCCAGCAGCCTGGTGCAGGACTTAAAGCAGTTCTTC.

The chain couples TRBV12-5 to TRBJ2-1; TRBD2 might be the D (7 bases). CDR1 and CDR2 (germline): LGHNT, FRNRAP. Trimming took 0 bases from V and 5 from J, leaving 20 bases between them. The CDR3 is made up of 18 amino acids. The CDR3 spells CASGLVLGGGRPDNEQFF. CDR3 sequence (DNA): TGTGCTAGTGGTTTGGTACTAGGGGGAGGGCGACCGGACAATGAGCAGTTCTTC.